This TCR beta chain stems from a study of blood T cell repertoires in COVID-19. Overall study context: Spain, Italy and the United States supplied samples that represented acute and convalescent COVID-19. In each case, the material was cDNA or gDNA derived from T cells, B-cell-depleted T cells, or PBMCs.

The CDR3 totals 15 residues. Germline CDR1 SGHTS, CDR2 YDEGEE. V was clipped by 3 bases and J by 2 bases, with 9 bases between them. Per the authors' pipeline: It was from reference gene primer amplification that nucleated cell counts were estimated. Clones were sequenced by immunoSEQ multiplex PCR, and TCRdb holds only the in-frame ones, with some missing. V and J calls and clone size come straight from that table; D and trimming were deduced from the DNA. Found here are around 30,000 clones, approximately 94% of them singletons; the top ten hold about 4%. What was sequenced was peripheral blood. The TCR sequence derives from a human donor with active COVID-19. The donor label of this sample is uncertain. The chain combines TRBV5-8 with TRBJ2-6, with D tentatively TRBD2 (7 bases). The CDR3 loop reads CASSWRGPGANVLTF. The CDR3 DNA follows: TGTGCCAGCAGCTGGCGGGGGCCTGGGGCCAACGTCCTGACTTTC.